This T cell receptor (beta chain) emerged from a study of cytomegalovirus exposure and HLA in healthy donors. To note about this clone: Its antigen is currently unknown.

With 60 Vbeta and 13 Jbeta primers, the PCR was carried out. The repertoire was sequenced with immunoSEQ multiplex PCR; TCRdb's copy has only in-frame clones and lacks some. The sample's table shows approximately 50,000 clones. Germline loops: CDR1 LNHDA, CDR2 SQIVND (reference sequence). The CDR3 is 13 amino acids. The V end was cut by 3 bases, the J end by 8 bases, with 11 bases between. Regarding the study as a whole: Compared with the approximately 700-donor mean, an Asian-associated ancestry cluster reportedly had fewer N-insertions, according to a later analysis.

This receptor was obtained from a male donor in good health and CMV-seronegative. Sequenced input: PBMCs. V usage is TRBV19 and J usage is TRBJ1-3, with a tentative D call TRBD1 (5 bases). The CDR3 nucleotides read TGTGCCAGTAGTATGGCGTCGGGGGACACCATATATTTT. Translated: CASSMASGDTIYF.